This record looks at one TCR beta chain sequence and its context. Its target antigen remains unknown. No quality values exist for individual bases; no much larger clone is one base distant. Enrolling through a virtual design, the prospective study's participants ranged in age from roughly 18 to 89 years and lived across roughly 24 United States geographic areas. Cohort assignment in the prospective study relied on participant-reported clinical history from a screening survey and a study questionnaire. Recovered participants in ImmuneRACE Cohort 3 were defined as having two consecutive negative NP/OP PCR tests, clearance from a healthcare professional, or resolution of symptoms. Each participant in the prospective study had whole blood, serum and a nasopharyngeal or oropharyngeal swab collected by mobile phlebotomists. Participants in the prospective study had the option to provide additional blood draws and questionnaires over an approximately two-month period. Prospective study blood samples were shipped either frozen or at room temperature before DNA extraction.

The record originates from a study of blood T cell repertoires in COVID-19 (dated by TCRdb to between 2020 and 2021). Background on the whole study: The collaborator samples originated in the United States, Italy and Spain and spanned the acute and convalescent phases of COVID-19. The repertoires were released in a freely available public database intended as a resource for research on the immune response to SARS-CoV-2. Deeply sampled blood TCRbeta repertoires from subjects exposed to, actively infected with, or recovered from COVID-19 were included in the dataset. Nearly every sample came with metadata listing a de-identified subject ID, COVID-19 status, age in years and sex. HLA class I and class II types, where available, came from metadata supplied by the sample provider rather than from assay-based typing. The material from the prospective study consisted of cDNA or gDNA derived from T cells, B-cell-depleted T cells, or PBMCs. The samples were drawn from two sources: the first 160 participants of the ongoing ImmuneRACE study, and over 1,000 subjects contributed by 6 global collaborators.

Here is what the overall study found, with its caveats: Clinical and demographic metadata were provided uncurated, with the amount varying by source and participant.

TCRbeta CDR3 regions were amplified from genomic DNA using the immunoSEQ Assay, a bias-controlled multiplex PCR. The published analysis was carried out like this. Nucleated cell counts per sample were estimated from amplification of reference gene primers within the assay. To quantify the absolute abundance of each unique TCRbeta CDR3 rearrangement, sequence reads were collapsed and filtered. For each sample, productive Simpson clonality was calculated by taking the square root of Simpson's diversity index across productive rearrangements. As stored in TCRdb, this immuneACCESS dataset retains in-frame rearrangements with V and J assigned. A fraction of the clones does not appear; measured against another copy, unresolved V genes explain less than half of the discrepancy, and the remainder lacks a known reason. For V, J and clone size, that table is used; D and trimming come from the DNA. The sample table shows approximately 150,000 clones, and roughly 80% are seen once. The ten largest clones capture 6.2% of the sample.

This TCR came from a woman aged 40 to 50 who had recovered from COVID-19. Sequencing used PBMCs or T cells enriched from blood (not recorded which).

The CDR3 region reads CASSTGQGAHNEQFF. The base sequence is TGCGCCAGCAGCACCGGACAGGGGGCGCACAATGAGCAGTTCTTC. The V gene is TRBV5-1 and the J gene is TRBJ2-1, with 11 junctional bases fitting TRBD1. V is trimmed back by 4 bases and J by 5 bases, and the junction contains 5 bases that no gene match accounts for. Based on the germline V gene, the CDR1 and CDR2 sequences are SGHRS and YFSETQ. Its CDR3 holds 15 amino acids, cysteine through phenylalanine. The CDR3 DNA has 45 bases and is translated from base 1.